This T cell receptor beta chain was found in a study of technical replicates of blood from a few donors (dated by TCRdb to 2016 to 2017). Regarding this clone: The antigen it binds to is not known. It has no much larger one-base neighbor in the sample; base qualities were not kept.

The library came from the immunoSEQ multiplex PCR assay. TCRdb obtained this table from immuneACCESS and retained in-frame rearrangements with V and J assigned. These tables miss some clones; where compared with another copy, unresolved V genes account for less than half of the shortfall, and the remainder is unexplained. Here the sample has under 90,000 clones; about 98% occur a single time. The leading ten clones occupy 0.12% to 0.15% of the sample. The CDR3 measures 16 amino acids from cysteine to phenylalanine. CDR3 DNA only is kept here, 48 bases in frame from base 1. Trimming removed 4 bases from V and 2 bases from J; the gene matches leave 9 bases unexplained. Via the germline V gene (reference sequence), CDR1 is SEHNR and CDR2 FQNEAQ.

The chain couples TRBV7-9 to TRBJ2-5; the central 8 bases match TRBD1. The sample comprised T cells isolated from PBMCs. This receptor was obtained from a human donor in good health. The CDR3 has the sequence CASSSGQGRRQETQYF. The DNA is TGTGCCAGCAGCTCCGGACAGGGAAGGAGGCAAGAGACCCAGTACTTC.